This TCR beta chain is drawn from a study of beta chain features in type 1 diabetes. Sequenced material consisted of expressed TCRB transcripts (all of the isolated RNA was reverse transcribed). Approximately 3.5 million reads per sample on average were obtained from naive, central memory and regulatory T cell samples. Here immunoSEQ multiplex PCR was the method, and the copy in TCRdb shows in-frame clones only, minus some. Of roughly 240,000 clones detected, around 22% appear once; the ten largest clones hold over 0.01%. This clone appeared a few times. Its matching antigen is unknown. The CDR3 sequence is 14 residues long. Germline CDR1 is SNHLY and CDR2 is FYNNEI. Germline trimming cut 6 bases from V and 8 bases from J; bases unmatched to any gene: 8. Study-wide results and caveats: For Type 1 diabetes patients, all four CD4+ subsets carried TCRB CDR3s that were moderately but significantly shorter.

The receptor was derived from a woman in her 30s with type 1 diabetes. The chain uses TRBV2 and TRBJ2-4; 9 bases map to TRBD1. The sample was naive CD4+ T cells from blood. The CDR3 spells CASRRGTGPDIQYF. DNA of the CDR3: TGTGCCAGCAGGAGAGGGACAGGGCCGGACATTCAGTACTTC.